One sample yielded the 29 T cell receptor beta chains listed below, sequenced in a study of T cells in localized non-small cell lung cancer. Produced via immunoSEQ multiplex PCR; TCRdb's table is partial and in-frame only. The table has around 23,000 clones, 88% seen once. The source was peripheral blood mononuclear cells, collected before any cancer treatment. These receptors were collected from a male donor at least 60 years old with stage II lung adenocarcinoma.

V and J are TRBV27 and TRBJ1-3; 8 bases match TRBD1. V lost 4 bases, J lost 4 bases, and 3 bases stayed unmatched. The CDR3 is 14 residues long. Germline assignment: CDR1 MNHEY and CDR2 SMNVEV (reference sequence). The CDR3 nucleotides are TGTGCCAGCAGTTGGACAGGGCAGGGAAACACCATATATTTT. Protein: CASSWTGQGNTIYF.

CDR3 protein: CASSLSSSGSRSEQFF. CDR3 in DNA: TGTGCCAGCAGTTTAAGTTCTAGCGGGAGCCGGAGTGAGCAGTTCTTC. The J gene is TRBJ2-1, the V gene TRBV28, with 10 bases that match TRBD2. This CDR3 is 16 amino acids long. With V trimmed by 2 bases and J by 9 bases, 10 bases remained unmatched. Per germline, CDR1 MDHEN and CDR2 SYDVKM.

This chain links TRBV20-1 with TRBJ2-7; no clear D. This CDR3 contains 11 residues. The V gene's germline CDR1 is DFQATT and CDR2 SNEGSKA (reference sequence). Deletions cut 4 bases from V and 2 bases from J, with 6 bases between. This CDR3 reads CSATLAYEQYF. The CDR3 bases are TGCAGTGCTACGTTAGCCTACGAGCAGTACTTC.

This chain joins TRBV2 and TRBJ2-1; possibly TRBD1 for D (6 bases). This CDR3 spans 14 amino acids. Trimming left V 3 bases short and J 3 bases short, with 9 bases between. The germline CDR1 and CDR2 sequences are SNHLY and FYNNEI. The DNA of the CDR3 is TGTGCCAGCAGTGAGACGACAGGCTACAATGAGCAGTTCTTC. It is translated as CASSETTGYNEQFF.

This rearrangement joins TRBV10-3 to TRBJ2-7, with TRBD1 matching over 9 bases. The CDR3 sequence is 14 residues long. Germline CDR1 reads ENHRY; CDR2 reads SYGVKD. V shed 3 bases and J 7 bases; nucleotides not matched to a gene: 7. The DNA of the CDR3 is TGTGCCATCAGTGATTGGGGACAGGGCACTGAGCAGTACTTC. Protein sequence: CAISDWGQGTEQYF.

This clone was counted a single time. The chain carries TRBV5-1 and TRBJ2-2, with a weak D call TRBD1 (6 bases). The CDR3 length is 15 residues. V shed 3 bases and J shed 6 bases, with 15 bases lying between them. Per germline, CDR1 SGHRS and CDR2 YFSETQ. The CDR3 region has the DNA TGCGCCAGCAGCTCCCGGACAGTGGTCCCCGGGGAGCTGTTTTTT. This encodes CASSSRTVVPGELFF.

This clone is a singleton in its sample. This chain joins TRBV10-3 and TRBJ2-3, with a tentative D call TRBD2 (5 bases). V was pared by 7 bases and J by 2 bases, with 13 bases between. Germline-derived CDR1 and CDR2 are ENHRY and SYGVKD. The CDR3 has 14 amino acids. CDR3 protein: CAITEAADTDTQYF. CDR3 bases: TGTGCCATCACCGAAGCGGCAGACACAGATACGCAGTATTTT.

The CDR3 sequence is CASSSFGGRGNYEQYF. CDR3 bases: TGTGCCAGCAGTTCGTTTGGGGGCAGGGGTAACTACGAGCAGTACTTC. This chain links TRBV28 with TRBJ2-7; maybe TRBD1 (6 bases). Germline CDR1 is MDHEN and CDR2 is SYDVKM. With 4 bases removed from V and 3 bases from J, the gap between germline ends came to 19 bases. The CDR3 runs to 16 residues.

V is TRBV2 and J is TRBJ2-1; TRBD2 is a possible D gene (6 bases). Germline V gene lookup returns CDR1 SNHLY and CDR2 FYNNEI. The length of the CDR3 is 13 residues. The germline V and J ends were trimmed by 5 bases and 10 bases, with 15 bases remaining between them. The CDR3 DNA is TGTGCCAGCAGTTTAACTTCGGCGGGAGAGCAGTTCTTC. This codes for CASSLTSAGEQFF.

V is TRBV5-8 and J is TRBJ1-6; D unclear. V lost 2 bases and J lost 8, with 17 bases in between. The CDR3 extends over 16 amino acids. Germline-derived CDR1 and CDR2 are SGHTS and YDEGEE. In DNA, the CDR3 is TGTGCCAGCAGCTTCCGCCCTTCCGGGTTAGATTCACCCCTCCACTTT. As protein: CASSFRPSGLDSPLHF.

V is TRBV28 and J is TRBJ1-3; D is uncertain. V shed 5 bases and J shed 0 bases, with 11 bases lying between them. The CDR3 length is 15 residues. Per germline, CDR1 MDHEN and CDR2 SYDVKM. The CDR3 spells CASSPPTLSGNTIYF. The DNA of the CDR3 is TGTGCCAGCAGTCCACCGACCCTCTCTGGAAACACCATATATTTT.

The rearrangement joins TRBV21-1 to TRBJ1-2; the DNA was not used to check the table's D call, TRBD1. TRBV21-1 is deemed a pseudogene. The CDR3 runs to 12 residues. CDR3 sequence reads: CASSSQGQGYTF. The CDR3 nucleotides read TGTGCCAGCAGCTCACAGGGGCAGGGCTACACCTTC.

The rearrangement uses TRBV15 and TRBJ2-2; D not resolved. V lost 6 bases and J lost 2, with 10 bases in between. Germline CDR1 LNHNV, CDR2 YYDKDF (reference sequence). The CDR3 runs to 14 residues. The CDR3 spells CATRQPSNTGELFF. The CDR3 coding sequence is TGTGCCACCAGGCAACCCAGCAACACCGGGGAGCTGTTTTTT.

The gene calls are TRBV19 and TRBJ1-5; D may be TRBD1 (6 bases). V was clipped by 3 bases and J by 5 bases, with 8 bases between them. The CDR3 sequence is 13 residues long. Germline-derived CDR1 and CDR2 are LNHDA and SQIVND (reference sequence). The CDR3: CASSIDRYQPQHF. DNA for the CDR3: TGTGCCAGTAGTATCGACAGGTATCAGCCCCAGCATTTT.

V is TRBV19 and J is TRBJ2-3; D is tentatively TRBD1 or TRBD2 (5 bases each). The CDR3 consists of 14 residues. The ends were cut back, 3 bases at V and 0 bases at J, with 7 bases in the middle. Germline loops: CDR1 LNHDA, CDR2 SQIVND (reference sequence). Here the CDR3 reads CASSIGASTDTQYF. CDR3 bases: TGTGCCAGTAGTATCGGGGCGAGCACAGATACGCAGTATTTT.

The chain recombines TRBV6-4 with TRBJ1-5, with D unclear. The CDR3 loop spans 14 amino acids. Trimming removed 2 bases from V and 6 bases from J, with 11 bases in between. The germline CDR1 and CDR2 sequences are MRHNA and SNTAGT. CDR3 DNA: TGTGCCAGCAGTGACAGAAACAGACCTCAGCCCCAGCATTTT. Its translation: CASSDRNRPQPQHF.

The DNA for the CDR3 is TGTGCCAGCAGCTTACGAGGGCGCGAGCAGTACTTC. This encodes CASSLRGREQYF. The rearrangement joins TRBV5-4 to TRBJ2-7; weak D call: TRBD2 (5 bases). Germline V gene lookup returns CDR1 SGHNT and CDR2 YYREEE (reference sequence). The length of the CDR3 is 12 residues. Trimming pared 2 bases from V and 6 bases from J, leaving 9 bases between.

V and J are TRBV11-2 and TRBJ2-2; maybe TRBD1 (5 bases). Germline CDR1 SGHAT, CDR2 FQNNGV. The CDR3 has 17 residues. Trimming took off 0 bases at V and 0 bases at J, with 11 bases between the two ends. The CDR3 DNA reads TGTGCCAGCAGCTTAGATCTCGCCAGGGCGAACACCGGGGAGCTGTTTTTT. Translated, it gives CASSLDLARANTGELFF.

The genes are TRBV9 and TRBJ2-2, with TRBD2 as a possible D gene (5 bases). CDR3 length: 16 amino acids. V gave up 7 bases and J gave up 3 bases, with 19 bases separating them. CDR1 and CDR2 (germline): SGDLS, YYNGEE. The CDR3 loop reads CASGPLVMGDTGELFF. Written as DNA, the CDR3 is TGTGCCAGCGGGCCACTAGTGATGGGCGACACCGGGGAGCTGTTTTTT.

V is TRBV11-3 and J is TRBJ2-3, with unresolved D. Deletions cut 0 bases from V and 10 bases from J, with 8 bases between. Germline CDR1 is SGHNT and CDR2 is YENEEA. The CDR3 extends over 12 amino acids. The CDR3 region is CASSLEVGSQYF. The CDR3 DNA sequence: TGTGCCAGCAGCTTAGAGGTCGGGTCGCAGTATTTT.

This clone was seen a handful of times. The DNA for the CDR3 is TGTGCCAGCAGTGATGCGGCCAATGAGCAGTTCTTC. The encoded protein is CASSDAANEQFF. The chain links TRBV2 to TRBJ2-1, with D unresolved. V lost 3 bases and J lost 6, with 6 bases in between. The CDR3 extends over 12 amino acids. In germline, CDR1 is SNHLY, CDR2 FYNNEI.

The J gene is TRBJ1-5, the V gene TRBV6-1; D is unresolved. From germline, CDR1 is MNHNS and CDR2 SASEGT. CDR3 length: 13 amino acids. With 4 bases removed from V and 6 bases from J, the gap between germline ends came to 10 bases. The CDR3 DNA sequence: TGTGCCAGCAGTGCCGCCGAGGGTCAGCCCCAGCATTTT. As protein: CASSAAEGQPQHF.

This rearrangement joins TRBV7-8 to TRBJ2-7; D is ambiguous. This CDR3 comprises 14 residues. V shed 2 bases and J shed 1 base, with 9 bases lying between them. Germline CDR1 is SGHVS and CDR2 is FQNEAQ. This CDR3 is CASSLFSQSYEQYF. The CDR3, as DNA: TGTGCCAGCAGCTTATTTAGTCAGTCCTACGAGCAGTACTTC. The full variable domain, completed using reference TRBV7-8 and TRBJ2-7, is GAGVSQSPRYKVAKRGQDVALRCDPISGHVSLFWYQQALGQGPEFLTYFQNEAQLDKSGLPSDRFFAERPEGSVSTLKIQRTQQEDSAVYLCASSLFSQSYEQYFGPGTRLTVT.

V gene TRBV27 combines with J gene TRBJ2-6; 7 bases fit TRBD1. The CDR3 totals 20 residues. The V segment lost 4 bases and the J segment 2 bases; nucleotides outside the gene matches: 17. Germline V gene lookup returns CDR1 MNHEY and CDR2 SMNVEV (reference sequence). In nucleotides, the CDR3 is TGTGCCAGCAGTTCTCTGACAGGGCCCCTAGGATCTGCTGGGGCCAACGTCCTGACTTTC. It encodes CASSSLTGPLGSAGANVLTF.

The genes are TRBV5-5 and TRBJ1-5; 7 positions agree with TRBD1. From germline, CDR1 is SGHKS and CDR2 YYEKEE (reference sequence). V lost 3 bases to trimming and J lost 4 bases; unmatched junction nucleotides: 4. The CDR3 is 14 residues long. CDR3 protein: CASSWGQLNQPQHF. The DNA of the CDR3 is TGTGCCAGCAGCTGGGGACAGCTTAATCAGCCCCAGCATTTT.

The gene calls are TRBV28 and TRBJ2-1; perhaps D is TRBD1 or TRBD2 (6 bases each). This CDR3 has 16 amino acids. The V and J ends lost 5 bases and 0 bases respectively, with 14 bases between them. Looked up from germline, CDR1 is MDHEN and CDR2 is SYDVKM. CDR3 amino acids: CASSGSEGGSYNEQFF. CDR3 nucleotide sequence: TGTGCCAGCAGTGGATCGGAGGGGGGCTCCTACAATGAGCAGTTCTTC.

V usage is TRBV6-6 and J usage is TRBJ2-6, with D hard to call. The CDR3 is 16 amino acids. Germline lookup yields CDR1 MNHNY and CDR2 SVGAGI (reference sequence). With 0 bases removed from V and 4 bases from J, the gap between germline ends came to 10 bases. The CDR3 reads CASSYSFGSGANVLTF. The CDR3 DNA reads TGTGCCAGCAGTTACTCCTTCGGTTCCGGGGCCAACGTCCTGACTTTC.

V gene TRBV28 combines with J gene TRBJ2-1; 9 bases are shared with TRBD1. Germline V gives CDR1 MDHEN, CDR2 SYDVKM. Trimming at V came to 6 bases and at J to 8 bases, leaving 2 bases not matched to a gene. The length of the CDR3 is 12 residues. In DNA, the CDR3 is TGTGCCAGCAGGGGACAGGGCGATGAGCAGTTCTTC. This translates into CASRGQGDEQFF.

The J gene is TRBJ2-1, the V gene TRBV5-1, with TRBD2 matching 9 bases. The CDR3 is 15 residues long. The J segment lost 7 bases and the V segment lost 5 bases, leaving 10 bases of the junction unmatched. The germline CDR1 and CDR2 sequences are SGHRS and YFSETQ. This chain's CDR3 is CASRPSSGKRNEQFF. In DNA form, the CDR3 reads TGCGCCAGCAGGCCTTCTAGCGGGAAGCGGAATGAGCAGTTCTTC.